These 13 T cell receptor beta chains came from one sample sequenced in a study of CD8 T cells in Susac syndrome. Random hexamers were used to reverse transcribe an amount of about 0.45 to 1 ug RNA. In TCRdb, the immunoSEQ multiplex PCR reads were re-called with MiXCR into one record per CDR3 protein. The sample carries roughly 200,000 distinct CDR3 sequences, around 95% recorded once. The sample taken for sequencing was CD8+ T cells from PBMCs. These receptors came from a human donor with multiple sclerosis.

As DNA, the CDR3 is TGCGCCAGCAGCTTGGAGGGGCTTGGCTATGGCTACACCTTC. Protein: CASSLEGLGYGYTF. J is TRBJ1-2 and V is TRBV5-1; perhaps TRBD1 as D (5 bases). V was shortened by 0 bases and J by 4 bases, with 10 bases between the two germline ends. The CDR3 is 14 residues long. Germline V gives CDR1 SGHRS, CDR2 YFSETQ.

The rearrangement uses TRBV9 and TRBJ2-7; TRBD1 matches 7 bases. V dropped 4 bases and J dropped 6; count of bases not matched to a gene: 4. The CDR3 spans 12 residues. Germline CDR1 and CDR2: SGDLS and YYNGEE. The CDR3: CASSFSGGEQYF. The CDR3 region has the DNA TGTGCCAGCAGCTTCTCAGGGGGCGAGCAGTACTTC.

This clonotype has only a few counts. The rearrangement joins TRBV12-3 or TRBV12-4 to TRBJ2-7, with TRBD2 identical over 8 bases. Trimming removed 3 bases from V and 3 bases from J; junction bases left unmatched: 4. The CDR3 is made up of 14 amino acids. The CDR3 protein is CASSFPSGSYEQYF. The DNA of the CDR3 is TGTGCCAGCAGTTTCCCAAGCGGGAGCTACGAGCAGTACTTC.

The sample holds one count of this clonotype. The chain combines TRBV27 with TRBJ2-7; no definite D call. Germline V gene data show CDR1 as MNHEY and CDR2 as SMNVEV (reference sequence). There are 15 residues in the CDR3. Trimming cost V 0 bases and J 7 bases, with 16 bases left between them. The CDR3 sequence is CASSLSTHPAEEQYF. As DNA, the CDR3 is TGTGCCAGCAGTTTATCGACCCACCCGGCTGAAGAGCAGTACTTC.

In DNA, the CDR3 is TGTGCCAGCAGCTGGGCGGGAGGCTCCTACGAGCAGTACTTC. It is translated as CASSWAGGSYEQYF. The rearrangement links TRBV7-9 to TRBJ2-7; 8 nucleotides match TRBD2. The CDR3 runs to 14 residues. CDR1 is SEHNR and CDR2 is FQNEAQ in the germline V gene (reference sequence). V lost 4 bases and J lost 0; bases outside the gene matches: 2.

This chain joins TRBV25-1 and TRBJ2-2; D is possibly TRBD1 (5 bases). Germline assignment: CDR1 MGHDK and CDR2 SYGVNS. CDR3 size: 15 residues. V was clipped by 8 bases and J by 2 bases, with 15 bases between them. This chain's CDR3 is CASGIGTGNTGELFF. DNA for the CDR3: TGTGCCAGCGGGATCGGTACAGGCAACACCGGGGAGCTGTTTTTT.

The genes are TRBV20-1 and TRBJ2-7; TRBD2 might be the D (6 bases). CDR3 length: 14 residues. Germline CDR1 DFQATT, CDR2 SNEGSKA (reference sequence). V shed 6 bases and J shed 0 bases, with 15 bases lying between them. The CDR3 protein is CSARDGRSSYEQYF. CDR3 bases: TGCAGTGCCAGGGACGGGAGAAGCTCCTACGAGCAGTACTTC.

This chain connects TRBV7-8 to TRBJ2-7, with 13 bases aligning to TRBD2. Trimming took 5 bases from V and 4 from J; bases not matched to a gene: 11. The CDR3 extends over 17 amino acids. From germline, CDR1 is SGHVS and CDR2 FQNEAQ. CDR3: CASSPTSSGLAGYEQYF. CDR3 bases: TGTGCCAGCAGCCCGACTTCCTCGGGACTAGCGGGATACGAGCAGTACTTC. The variable domain in full, completed from reference TRBV7-8 and TRBJ2-7, reads GAGVSQSPRYKVAKRGQDVALRCDPISGHVSLFWYQQALGQGPEFLTYFQNEAQLDKSGLPSDRFFAERPEGSVSTLKIQRTQQEDSAVYLCASSPTSSGLAGYEQYFGPGTRLTVT.

The chain carries TRBV29-1 and TRBJ1-2, with 7 bases lining up with TRBD1. V was pared by 5 bases and J by 3 bases, with 3 bases of the junction left unmatched. Germline loops: CDR1 SQVTM, CDR2 ANQGSEA. The CDR3 length is 12 residues. The CDR3 coding sequence is TGCAGCGTTAGTGACAGGGACTATGGCTACACCTTC. Translated, it gives CSVSDRDYGYTF. The full variable domain, its missing parts supplied by reference TRBV29-1 and TRBJ1-2, is SAVISQKPSRDICQRGTSLTIQCQVDSQVTMMFWYRQQPGQSLTLIATANQGSEATYESGFVIDKFPISRPNLTFSTLTVSNMSPEDSSIYLCSVSDRDYGYTFGSGTRLTVV.

The chain carries TRBV27 and TRBJ2-7; no definite D call. V was cut by 6 bases and J by 2 bases, with 20 bases left in between. Germline V gives CDR1 MNHEY, CDR2 SMNVEV (reference sequence). The CDR3 sequence is 16 residues long. The CDR3 DNA reads as TGTGCCAGCAGAGGTTTCAGGCACTTGTCCCCCTACGAGCAGTACTTC. The encoded protein is CASRGFRHLSPYEQYF.

The gene calls are TRBV15 and TRBJ2-2; D gene uncertain. Trimming pared 6 bases from V and 7 bases from J, leaving 9 bases between. CDR3 length: 12 amino acids. Germline V gene lookup returns CDR1 LNHNV and CDR2 YYDKDF (reference sequence). CDR3 in amino acids: CATRGTGGELFF. Written as DNA, the CDR3 is TGTGCCACCAGAGGAACGGGCGGGGAGCTGTTTTTT.

The chain employs TRBV2 and TRBJ1-1; a weak D match, TRBD1 (5 bases). This CDR3 contains 14 residues. V gave up 2 bases and J gave up 2 bases, with 9 bases separating them. Germline values: CDR1 SNHLY, CDR2 FYNNEI. CDR3 nucleotide sequence: TGTGCCAGCAGTGAATCCGGGACCAACACTGAAGCTTTCTTT. Translated: CASSESGTNTEAFF.

This chain links TRBV5-6 with TRBJ1-2; perhaps TRBD1 as D (5 bases). Germline V CDR1 and CDR2: SGHDT, YYEEEE. This CDR3 spans 12 amino acids. The germline V and J ends were trimmed by 4 bases and 3 bases, with 7 bases remaining between them. The CDR3 reads CASSAGDYGYTF. CDR3 DNA: TGTGCCAGCAGCGCGGGGGACTATGGCTACACCTTC.